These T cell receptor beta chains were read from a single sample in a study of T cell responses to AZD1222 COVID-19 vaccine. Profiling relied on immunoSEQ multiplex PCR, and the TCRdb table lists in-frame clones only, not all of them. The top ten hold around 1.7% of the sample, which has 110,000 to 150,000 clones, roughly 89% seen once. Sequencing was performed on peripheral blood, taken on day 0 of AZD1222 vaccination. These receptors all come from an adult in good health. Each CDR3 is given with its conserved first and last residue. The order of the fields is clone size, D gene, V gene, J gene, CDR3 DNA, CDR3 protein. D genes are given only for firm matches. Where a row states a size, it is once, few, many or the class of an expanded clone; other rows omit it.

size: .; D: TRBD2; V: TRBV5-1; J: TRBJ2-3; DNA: TGCGCCAGCAGCTTGGGAACTAGCGGGAGAGGAGAGGGGACAGATACGCAGTATTTT; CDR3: CASSLGTSGRGEGTDTQYF
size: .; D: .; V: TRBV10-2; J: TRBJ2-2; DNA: TGCGCCAGCAGGCTATCGATCGAGTCCACCGGGGAGCTGTTTTTT; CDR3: CASRLSIESTGELFF
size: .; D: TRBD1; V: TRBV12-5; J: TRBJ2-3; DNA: TGTGCTAGTGGTTTGGCGGGACAGGCGCTTCCCTCCACAGATACGCAGTATTTT; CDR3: CASGLAGQALPSTDTQYF
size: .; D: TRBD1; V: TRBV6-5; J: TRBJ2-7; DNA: TGTGCCAGCAGGAACAGGGGGCAATCCTACGAGCAGTACTTC; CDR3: CASRNRGQSYEQYF
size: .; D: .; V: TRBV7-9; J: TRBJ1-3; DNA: TGTGCCAGCACCCTGGGTGGAAACACCATATATTTT; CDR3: CASTLGGNTIYF
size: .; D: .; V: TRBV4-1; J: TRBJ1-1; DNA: TGCGCCAGCAGCCACTCGTATCACAGAGAGAACACTGAAGCTTTCTTT; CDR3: CASSHSYHRENTEAFF
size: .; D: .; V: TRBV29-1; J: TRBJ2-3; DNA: TGCAGCGTTGAAGGAAGTGGGCCCACAGATACGCAGTATTTT; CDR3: CSVEGSGPTDTQYF
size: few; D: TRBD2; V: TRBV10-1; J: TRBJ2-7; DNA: TGCGCCAACCGGACTAGCGGTTCCTACGAGCAGTACTTC; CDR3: CANRTSGSYEQYF
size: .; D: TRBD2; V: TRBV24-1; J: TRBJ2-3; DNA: TGTGCCACCGGCGGACTAGCGGGACAGGCAGATACGCAGTATTTT; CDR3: CATGGLAGQADTQYF
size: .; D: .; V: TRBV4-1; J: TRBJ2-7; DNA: TGCGCCAGCAGCCGGGGGGACGGAACCTACGAGCAGTACTTC; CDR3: CASSRGDGTYEQYF
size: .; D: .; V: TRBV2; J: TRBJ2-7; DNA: TGTGCCAGCCGGGACTCCGGCTACGAGCAGTACTTC; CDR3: CASRDSGYEQYF
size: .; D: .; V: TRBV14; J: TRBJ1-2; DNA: TGTGCCAGCAGCCAAGTTATGAACTATGGCTACACCTTC; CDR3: CASSQVMNYGYTF
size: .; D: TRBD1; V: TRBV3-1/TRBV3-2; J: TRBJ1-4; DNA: TGTGCCAGCAGCCAAGATAGGGCAGGGGGTGAAAAACTGTTTTTT; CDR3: CASSQDRAGGEKLFF
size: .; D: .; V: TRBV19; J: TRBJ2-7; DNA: TGTGCCAGTAGTATTAGCGGAGACATCTACGAGCAGTACTTC; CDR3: CASSISGDIYEQYF
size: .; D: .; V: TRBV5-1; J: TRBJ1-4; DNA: TGCGCCAGCAGCTTGGTTTCGGGGGACGCAGCTAATGAAAAACTGTTTTTT; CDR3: CASSLVSGDAANEKLFF
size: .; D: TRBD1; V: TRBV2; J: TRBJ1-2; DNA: TGTGCCAGCAGCGGGACAGGGGTTGATGGCTACACCTTC; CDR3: CASSGTGVDGYTF
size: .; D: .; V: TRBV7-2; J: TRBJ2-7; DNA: TGTGCCAGCAGCTTAAAACAGCCCTACGAGCAGTACTTC; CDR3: CASSLKQPYEQYF
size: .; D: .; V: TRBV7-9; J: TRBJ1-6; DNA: TGTGCCAGCAGCCCACTCCAGCGGGGGAAGGGATCACCCCTCCACTTT; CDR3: CASSPLQRGKGSPLHF
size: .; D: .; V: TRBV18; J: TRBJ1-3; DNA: TGTGCCAGCTCGCTCGCGTGGGACACCATATATTTT; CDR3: CASSLAWDTIYF
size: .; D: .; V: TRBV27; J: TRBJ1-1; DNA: TGTGCCAGCACCGCCGGAGGGCGTGAAGCTTTCTTT; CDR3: CASTAGGREAFF
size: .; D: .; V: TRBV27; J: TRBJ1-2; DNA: .; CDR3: CASSSSDRGRKSGYTF
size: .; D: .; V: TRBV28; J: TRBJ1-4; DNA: TGTGCCAGCAGTCCCCTGGGTGAAAAACTGTTTTTT; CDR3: CASSPLGEKLFF
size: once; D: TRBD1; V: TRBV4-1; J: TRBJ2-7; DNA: TGCGCCAGCAGCCAACCCATCAGGGGGTCTTACGAGCAGTACTTC; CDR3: CASSQPIRGSYEQYF
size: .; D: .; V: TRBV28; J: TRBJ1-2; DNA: TGTGCCAGTGGATTATCAGGGGTCTTCTATGGCTACACCTTC; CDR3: CASGLSGVFYGYTF
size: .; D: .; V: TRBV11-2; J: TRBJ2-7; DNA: TGTGCCAGCAGCTACGACCTAAGACCCTACGAGCAGTACTTC; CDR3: CASSYDLRPYEQYF
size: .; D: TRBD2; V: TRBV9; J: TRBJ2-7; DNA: TGTGCCAGCAGCGTGGGGCAGCGGGAGGGCCGTGACGAGCAGTACTTC; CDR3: CASSVGQREGRDEQYF
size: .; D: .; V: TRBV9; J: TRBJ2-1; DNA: TGTGCCAGCAGCCTCAGCGCCACGGGGAACAATGAGCAGTTCTTC; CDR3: CASSLSATGNNEQFF
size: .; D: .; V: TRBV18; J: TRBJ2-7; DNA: TGTGCCAGCTCACTCGGGACTCTCCCCTACGAGCAGTACTTC; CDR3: CASSLGTLPYEQYF
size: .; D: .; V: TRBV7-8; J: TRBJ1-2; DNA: TGTGCCAGCAGCTTAGCCGGTCAGGGGAACTATGGCTACACCTTC; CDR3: CASSLAGQGNYGYTF